This T cell receptor (beta chain) appears in the sequencing data of a study of T cell responses to AZD1222 COVID-19 vaccine. Libraries were prepared by immunoSEQ multiplex PCR; TCRdb keeps only in-frame clonotypes and omits some of them. This sample carries tens of thousands of clones, approximately 91% of them seen once, and the ten largest clones take 2% to 3%. The CDR3 is made up of 15 amino acids. Germline loops: CDR1 LGHDT, CDR2 YNNKEL (reference sequence). Trimming cost V 2 bases and J 6 bases; bases outside gene matches: 6. This sequence joins TRBV3-1 (or the pseudogene TRBV3-2) and TRBJ1-1, with 10 bases lining up with TRBD1. This clonotype originated in an adult in good health. Here the sequenced sample was peripheral blood, taken on day 0 of AZD1222 vaccination. The DNA for the CDR3 is TGTGCCAGCAGCCAATGGGACAGGGGTGTCCCTGAAGCTTTCTTT. It is translated as CASSQWDRGVPEAFF.